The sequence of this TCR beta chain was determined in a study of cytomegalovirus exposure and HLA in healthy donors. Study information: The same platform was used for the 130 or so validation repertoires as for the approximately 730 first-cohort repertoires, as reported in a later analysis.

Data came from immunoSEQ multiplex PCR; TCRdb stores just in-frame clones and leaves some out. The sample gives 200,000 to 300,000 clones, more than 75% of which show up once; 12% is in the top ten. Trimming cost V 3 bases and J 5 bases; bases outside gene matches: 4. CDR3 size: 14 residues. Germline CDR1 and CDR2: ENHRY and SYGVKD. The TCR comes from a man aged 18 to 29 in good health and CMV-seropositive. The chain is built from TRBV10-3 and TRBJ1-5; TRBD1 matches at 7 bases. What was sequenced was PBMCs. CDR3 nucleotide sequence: TGTGCCATCAGTGAATACAGGGGCGATCAGCCCCAGCATTTT. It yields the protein CAISEYRGDQPQHF.